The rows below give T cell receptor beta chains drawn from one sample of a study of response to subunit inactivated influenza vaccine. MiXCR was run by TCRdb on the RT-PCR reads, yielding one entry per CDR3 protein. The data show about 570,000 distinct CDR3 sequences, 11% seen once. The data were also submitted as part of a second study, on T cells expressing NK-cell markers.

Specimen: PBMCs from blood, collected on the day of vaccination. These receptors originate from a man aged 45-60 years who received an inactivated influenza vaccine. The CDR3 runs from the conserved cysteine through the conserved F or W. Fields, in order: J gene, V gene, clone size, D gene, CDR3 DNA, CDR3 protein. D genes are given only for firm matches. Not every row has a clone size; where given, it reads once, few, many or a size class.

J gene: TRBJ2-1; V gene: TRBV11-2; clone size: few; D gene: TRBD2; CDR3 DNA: TGTGCCAGCAGCCCCGGACTAGTCGCCTACAATGAGCAGTTCTTC; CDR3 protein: CASSPGLVAYNEQFF
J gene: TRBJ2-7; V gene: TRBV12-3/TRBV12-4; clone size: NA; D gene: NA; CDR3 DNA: TGTGCCAGCAGCAAACCGGGGGCGGACCACAGGACAGCGAGTTTTTACGAGCAGTACTTC; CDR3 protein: CASSKPGADHRTASFYEQYF
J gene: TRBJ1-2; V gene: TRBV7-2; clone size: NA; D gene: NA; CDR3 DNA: TGTGCCAGCAGCTCATTTGCCGATAACTATGGCTACACCTTC; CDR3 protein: CASSSFADNYGYTF
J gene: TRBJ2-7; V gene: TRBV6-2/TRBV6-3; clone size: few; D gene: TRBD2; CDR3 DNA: TGTGCCAGCAGTTACTCGTTAGCGGGAGCGTTCGAGCAGTACTTC; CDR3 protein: CASSYSLAGAFEQYF
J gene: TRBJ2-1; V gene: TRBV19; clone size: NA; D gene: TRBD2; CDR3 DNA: TGTGCCAGTAGTATAGCTAGCGGGGGGTCCTACAATGAGCAGTTCTTC; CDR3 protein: CASSIASGGSYNEQFF
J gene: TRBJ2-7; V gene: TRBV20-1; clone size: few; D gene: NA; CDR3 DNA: TGCAGTCCACAGGACCCCTACGAGCAGTACTTC; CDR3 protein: CSPQDPYEQYF
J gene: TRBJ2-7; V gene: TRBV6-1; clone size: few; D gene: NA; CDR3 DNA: TGTGCCAGCCAAAGCGGGACAGGCGACTACGAGCAGTACTTC; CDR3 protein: CASQSGTGDYEQYF
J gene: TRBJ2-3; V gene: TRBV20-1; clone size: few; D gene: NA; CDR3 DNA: TGCAGTGCTAGGGGGGTTGGAGGAGATACGCAGTATTTT; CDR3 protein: CSARGVGGDTQYF
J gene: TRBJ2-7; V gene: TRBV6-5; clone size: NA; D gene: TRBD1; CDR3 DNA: TGTGCCAGCAGTTACTCGACTACGGGACAGGGGGCGATCGAGCAGTACTTC; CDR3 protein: CASSYSTTGQGAIEQYF
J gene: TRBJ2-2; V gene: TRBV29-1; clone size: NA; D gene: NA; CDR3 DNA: TGCAGCGTTGGGTTCAGGGACACCGGGGAGCTGTTTTTT; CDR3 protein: CSVGFRDTGELFF
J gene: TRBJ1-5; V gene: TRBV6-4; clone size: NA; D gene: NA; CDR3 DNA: TGTGCCAACCCCGTCGGACGGCGCAATCAGCCCCAGCATTTT; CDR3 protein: CANPVGRRNQPQHF
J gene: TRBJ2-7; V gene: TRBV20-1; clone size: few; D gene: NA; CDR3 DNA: TGCAGTGCTAGCCACATCGGACAGCCCTACGAGCAGTACTTC; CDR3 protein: CSASHIGQPYEQYF
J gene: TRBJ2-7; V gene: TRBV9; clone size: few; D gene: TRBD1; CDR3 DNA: TGTGCCAGCAGCCTAGCACCGGGACAGAGCTACGAGCAGTACTTC; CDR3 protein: CASSLAPGQSYEQYF
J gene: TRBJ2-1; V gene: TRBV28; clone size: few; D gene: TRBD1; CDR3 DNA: TGTGCCAGCAGTTTATTGGGACAGAGGGCATTGAATGAGCAGTTCTTC; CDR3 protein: CASSLLGQRALNEQFF
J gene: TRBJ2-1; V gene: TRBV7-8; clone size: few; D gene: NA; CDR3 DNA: TGTGCCAGCACCCTAGGGGGGGCTAGCAGATACAATGAGCAGTTCTTC; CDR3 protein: CASTLGGASRYNEQFF
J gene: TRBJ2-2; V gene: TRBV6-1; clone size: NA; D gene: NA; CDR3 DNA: TGTGCCAGCAGTGAACGTTCCCCGGGCTACACCGGGGAGCTGTTTTTT; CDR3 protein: CASSERSPGYTGELFF
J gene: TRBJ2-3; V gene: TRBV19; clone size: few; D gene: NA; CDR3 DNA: TGTGCCAGTAGTAGGGTCCGGGACACTTACACAGATACGCAGTATTTT; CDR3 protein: CASSRVRDTYTDTQYF
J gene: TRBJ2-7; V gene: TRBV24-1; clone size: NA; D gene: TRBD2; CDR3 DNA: TGTGCCACCAGTGGTACTAGCGGGGGATCCTACGAGCAGTACTTC; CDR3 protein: CATSGTSGGSYEQYF
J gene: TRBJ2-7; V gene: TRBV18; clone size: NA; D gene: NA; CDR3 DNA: TGTGCCAGCTCACCAGGGATTAGCTCCTACGAGCAGTACTTC; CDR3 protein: CASSPGISSYEQYF
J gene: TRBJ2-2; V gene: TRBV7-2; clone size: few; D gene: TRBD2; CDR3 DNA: TGTGCCAGCAGCTACACGGGGGGGTGGACCGGGGAGCTGTTTTTT; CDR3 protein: CASSYTGGWTGELFF
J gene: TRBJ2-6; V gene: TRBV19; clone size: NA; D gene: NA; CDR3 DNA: TGTGCCAGTAGTCTGCGCTTGCATGACGTCCTGACTTTC; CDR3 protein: CASSLRLHDVLTF
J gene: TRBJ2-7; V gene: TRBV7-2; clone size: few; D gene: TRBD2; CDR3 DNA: TGTGCCAGCAGCGCATCTAGCGGAGTCTACGAGCAGTACTTC; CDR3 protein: CASSASSGVYEQYF
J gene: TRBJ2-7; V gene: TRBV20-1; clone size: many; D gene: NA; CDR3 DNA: TGCAGTGCTAGAGACGAGTTAGAGCAGTACTTC; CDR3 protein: CSARDELEQYF
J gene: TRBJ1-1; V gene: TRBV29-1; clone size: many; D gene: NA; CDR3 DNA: TGCAGCGTTGAAGGTAAAATGAACACTGAAGCTTTCTTT; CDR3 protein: CSVEGKMNTEAFF
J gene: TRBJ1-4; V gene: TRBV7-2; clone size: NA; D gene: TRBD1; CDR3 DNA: TGTGCCAGCAGCCCACGGTCTAGGGACAGATTTGAAAAACTGTTTTTT; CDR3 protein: CASSPRSRDRFEKLFF
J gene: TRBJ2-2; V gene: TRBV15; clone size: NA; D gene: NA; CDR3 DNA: TGTGCCTCCAGCAGAGATCGGCTCAGTAACACCGGGGAGCTGTTTTTT; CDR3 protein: CASSRDRLSNTGELFF
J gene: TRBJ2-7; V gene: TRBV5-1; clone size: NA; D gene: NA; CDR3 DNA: TGCGCCAGCAGCTTGGGATCTTGGGACGGTGACGAGCAGTACTTC; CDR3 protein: CASSLGSWDGDEQYF
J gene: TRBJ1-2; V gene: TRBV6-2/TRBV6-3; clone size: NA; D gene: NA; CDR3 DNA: TGTGCCAGCAGTCACCGTTGGGGCAACTATGGCTACACCTTC; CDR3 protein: CASSHRWGNYGYTF
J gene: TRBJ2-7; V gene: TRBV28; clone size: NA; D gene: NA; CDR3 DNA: TGTGCCAGCAGTTTAGGGCAGAATGCCTACGAGCAGTACTTC; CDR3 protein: CASSLGQNAYEQYF
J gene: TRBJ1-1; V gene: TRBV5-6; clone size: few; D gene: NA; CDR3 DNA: TGTGCCAGCAGCTCCTCCCCTAGGGAAGCTTTCTTT; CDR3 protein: CASSSSPREAFF
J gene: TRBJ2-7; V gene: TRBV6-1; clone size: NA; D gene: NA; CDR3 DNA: TGTGCCACATCTCGGGACCAGGCCCCCTCCTACGAGCAGTACTTC; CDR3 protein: CATSRDQAPSYEQYF
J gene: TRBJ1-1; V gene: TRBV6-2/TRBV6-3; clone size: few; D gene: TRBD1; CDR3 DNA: TGTGCCAGCAGACGCGGGACAGTTGAAGCTTTCTTT; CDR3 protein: CASRRGTVEAFF
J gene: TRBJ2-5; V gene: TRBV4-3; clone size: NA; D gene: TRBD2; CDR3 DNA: TGCGCCAGCAGCCAAGATTGGACTAGCGGGGAAGAGACCCAGTACTTC; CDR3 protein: CASSQDWTSGEETQYF
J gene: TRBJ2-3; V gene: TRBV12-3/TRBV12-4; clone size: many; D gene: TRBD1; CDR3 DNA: TGTGCCAGCAGCCCCTGGACAGGAGACTCGTTTTCCACAGATACGCAGTATTTT; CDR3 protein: CASSPWTGDSFSTDTQYF
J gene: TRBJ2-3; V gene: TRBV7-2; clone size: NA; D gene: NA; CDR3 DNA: TGTGCCAGCAGCTCTTCAACCCGGGGCACAGATACGCAGTATTTT; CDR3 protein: CASSSSTRGTDTQYF
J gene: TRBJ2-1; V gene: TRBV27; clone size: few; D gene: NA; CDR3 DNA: TGTGCCAGCAGTTTAAGCAGGGGCGCGCACAATGAGCAGTTCTTC; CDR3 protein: CASSLSRGAHNEQFF
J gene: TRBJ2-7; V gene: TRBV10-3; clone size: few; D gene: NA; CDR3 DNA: TGTGCCATCAGCTCAACTGGGCGGGGTAAGGAGCGGCCGTACTTC; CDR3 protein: CAISSTGRGKERPYF
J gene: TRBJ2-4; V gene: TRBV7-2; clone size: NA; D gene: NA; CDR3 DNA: TGTGCCAGCAGCTTAGAGGTTCAGGCCCAGTACTTC; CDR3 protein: CASSLEVQAQYF
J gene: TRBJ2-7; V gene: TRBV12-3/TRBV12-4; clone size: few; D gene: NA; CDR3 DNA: TGTGCCAGCAGTTTTCCGCAGTACTTC; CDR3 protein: CASSFPQYF
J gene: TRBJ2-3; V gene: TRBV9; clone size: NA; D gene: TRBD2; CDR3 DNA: TGTGCCAGCAGCGGACTAGCGTCAAGAAGAAGAGATCATTTCGGTCCTTCCACAGATACGCAGTATTTT; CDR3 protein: CASSGLASRRRDHFGPSTDTQYF